Sequencing of this TCR beta chain was carried out in a study of blood T cell repertoires in COVID-19. Study at large: Researchers got acute and convalescent COVID-19 samples from the United States, Italy and Spain.

Profiled with immunoSEQ multiplex PCR; TCRdb holds only in-frame clones, not every one. Among roughly 320,000 clones listed, around 86% were seen once. Enrolled through a virtual design, the participants were between roughly 18 and 90 years of age and came from 24 US areas. Participant-given clinical history determined each cohort assignment. All recovered Cohort 3 donors got two negative PCRs, got clearance, or saw symptom resolution. This receptor was taken from a man aged 25 to 40 who had recovered from COVID-19. Sequenced: PBMCs or T cells enriched from blood (not recorded which).

The chain's CDR3 is CASSPPWREGQETQYF. The CDR3 DNA is TGTGCCAGCTCACCACCGTGGCGGGAGGGACAAGAGACCCAGTACTTC. This chain joins TRBV18 and TRBJ2-5; 9 bases map to TRBD2. Germline CDR1 KGHSH, CDR2 LQKENI. This CDR3 region has 16 residues. The J segment lost 2 bases and the V segment lost 0 bases, leaving 4 bases of the junction unmatched. Variable domain in full (rest from reference TRBV18 and TRBJ2-5): NAGVMQNPRHLVRRRGQEARLRCSPMKGHSHVYWYRQLPEEGLKFMVYLQKENIIDESGMPKERFSAEFPKEGPSILRIQQVVRGDSAAYFCASSPPWREGQETQYFGPGTRLLVL.